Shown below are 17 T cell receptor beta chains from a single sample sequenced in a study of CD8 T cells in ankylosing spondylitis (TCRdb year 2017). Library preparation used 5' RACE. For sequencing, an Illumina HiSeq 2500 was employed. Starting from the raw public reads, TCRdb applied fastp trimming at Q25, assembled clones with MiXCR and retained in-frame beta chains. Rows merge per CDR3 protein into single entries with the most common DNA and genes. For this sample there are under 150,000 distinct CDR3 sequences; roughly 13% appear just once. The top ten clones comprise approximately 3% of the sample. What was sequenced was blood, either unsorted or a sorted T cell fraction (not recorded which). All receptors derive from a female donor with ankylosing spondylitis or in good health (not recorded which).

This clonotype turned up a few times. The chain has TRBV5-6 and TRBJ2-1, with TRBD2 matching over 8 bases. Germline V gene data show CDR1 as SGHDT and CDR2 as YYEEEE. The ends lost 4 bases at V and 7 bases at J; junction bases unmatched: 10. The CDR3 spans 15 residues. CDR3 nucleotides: TGTGCCAGCAGCCTAGCGGGCCTTACTCGGAATGAGCAGTTCTTC. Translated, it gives CASSLAGLTRNEQFF.

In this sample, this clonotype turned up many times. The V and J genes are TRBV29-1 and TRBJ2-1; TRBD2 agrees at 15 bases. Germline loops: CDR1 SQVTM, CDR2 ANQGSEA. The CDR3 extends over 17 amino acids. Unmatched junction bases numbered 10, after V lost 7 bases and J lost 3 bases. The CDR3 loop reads CSGAGLAGGRNYNEQFF. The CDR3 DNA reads TGCAGCGGGGCAGGACTAGCGGGGGGGCGTAACTACAATGAGCAGTTCTTC.

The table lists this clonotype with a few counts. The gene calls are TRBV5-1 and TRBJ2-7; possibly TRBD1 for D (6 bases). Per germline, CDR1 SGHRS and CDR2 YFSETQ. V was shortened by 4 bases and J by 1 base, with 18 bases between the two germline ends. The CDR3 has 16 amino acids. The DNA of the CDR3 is TGCGCCAGCAGCATCAACTCACAGGGATCTTCCTACGAGCAGTACTTC. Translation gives CASSINSQGSSYEQYF. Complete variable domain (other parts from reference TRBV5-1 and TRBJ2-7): KAGVTQTPRYLIKTRGQQVTLSCSPISGHRSVSWYQQTPGQGLQFLFEYFSETQRNKGNFPGRFSGRQFSNSRSEMNVSTLELGDSALYLCASSINSQGSSYEQYFGPGTRLTVT.

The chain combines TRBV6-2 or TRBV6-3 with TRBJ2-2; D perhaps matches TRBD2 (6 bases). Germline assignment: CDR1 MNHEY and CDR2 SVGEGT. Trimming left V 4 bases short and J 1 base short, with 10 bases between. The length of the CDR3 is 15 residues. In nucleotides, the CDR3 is TGTGCCAGCAGTTCATTCGGGAGGAACACCGGGGAGCTGTTTTTT. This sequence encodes CASSSFGRNTGELFF.

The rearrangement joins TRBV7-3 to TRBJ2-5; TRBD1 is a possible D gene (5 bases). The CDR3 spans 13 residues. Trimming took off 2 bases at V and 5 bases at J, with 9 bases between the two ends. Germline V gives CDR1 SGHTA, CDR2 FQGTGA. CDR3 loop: CASSLGALETQYF. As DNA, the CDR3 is TGTGCCAGCAGCTTAGGGGCGTTGGAGACCCAGTACTTC.

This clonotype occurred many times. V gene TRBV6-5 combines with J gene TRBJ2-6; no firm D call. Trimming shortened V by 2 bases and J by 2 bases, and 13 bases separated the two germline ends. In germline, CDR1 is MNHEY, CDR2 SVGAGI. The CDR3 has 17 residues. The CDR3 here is CASSYGSADTGANVLTF. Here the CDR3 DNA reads TGTGCCAGCAGTTACGGTTCCGCTGATACTGGGGCCAACGTCCTGACTTTC.

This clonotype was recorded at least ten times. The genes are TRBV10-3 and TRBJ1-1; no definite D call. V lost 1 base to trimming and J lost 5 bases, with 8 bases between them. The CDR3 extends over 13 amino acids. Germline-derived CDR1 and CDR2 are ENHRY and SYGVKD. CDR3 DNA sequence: TGTGCCATCAGTGAGTTGGGTGCGACTGAAGCTTTCTTT. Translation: CAISELGATEAFF.

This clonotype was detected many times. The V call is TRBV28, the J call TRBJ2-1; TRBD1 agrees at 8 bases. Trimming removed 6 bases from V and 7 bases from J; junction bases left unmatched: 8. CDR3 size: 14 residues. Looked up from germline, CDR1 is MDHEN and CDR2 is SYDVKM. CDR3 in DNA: TGTGCCAGCAGAAGTCAGGGGGCGCAGAATGAGCAGTTCTTC. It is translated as CASRSQGAQNEQFF.

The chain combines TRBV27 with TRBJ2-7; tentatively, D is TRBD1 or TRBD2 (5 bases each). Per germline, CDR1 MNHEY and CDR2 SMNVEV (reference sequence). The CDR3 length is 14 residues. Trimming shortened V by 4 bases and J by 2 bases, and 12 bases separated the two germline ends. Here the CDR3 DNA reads TGTGCCAGCAGTTATGGGACGGACACCTACGAGCAGTACTTC. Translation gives CASSYGTDTYEQYF.

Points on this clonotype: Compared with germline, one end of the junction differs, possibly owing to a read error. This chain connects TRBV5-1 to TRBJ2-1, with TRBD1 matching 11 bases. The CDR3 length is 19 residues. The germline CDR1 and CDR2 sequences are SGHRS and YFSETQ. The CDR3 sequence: CASSLVSSGQGGTYNERFF. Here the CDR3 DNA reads TGCGCCAGCAGCTTGGTTAGCTCGGGACAGGGGGGGACCTACAATGAGCGGTTCTTC.

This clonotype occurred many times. CDR3 loop: CASSPGQGNNEQFF. The CDR3 DNA sequence: TGCGCCAGCAGCCCGGGGCAGGGAAACAATGAGCAGTTCTTC. This rearrangement joins TRBV5-1 to TRBJ2-1; D is perhaps TRBD1 or TRBD2 (5 bases each). The CDR3 is made up of 14 amino acids. Germline-derived CDR1 and CDR2 are SGHRS and YFSETQ. The V end was cut by 4 bases, the J end by 5 bases, with 13 bases between.

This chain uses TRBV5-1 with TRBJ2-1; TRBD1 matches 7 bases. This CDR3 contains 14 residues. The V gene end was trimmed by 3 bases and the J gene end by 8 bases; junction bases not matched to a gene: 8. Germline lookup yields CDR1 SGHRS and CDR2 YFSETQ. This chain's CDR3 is CASSSPRQGDEQFF. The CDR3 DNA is TGCGCCAGCAGCTCGCCCCGACAGGGCGATGAGCAGTTCTTC.

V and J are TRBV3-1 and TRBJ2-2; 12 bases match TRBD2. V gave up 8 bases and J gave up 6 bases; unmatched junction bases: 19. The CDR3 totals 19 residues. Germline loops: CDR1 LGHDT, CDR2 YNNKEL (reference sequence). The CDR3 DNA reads TGTGCCAGCTGTCGGACTAGCGGGGAACGTAGGAGTGCGGCCGGGGAGCTGTTTTTT. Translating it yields CASCRTSGERRSAAGELFF.

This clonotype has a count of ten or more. This CDR3 reads CSARTGGANTGELFF. The CDR3 DNA sequence: TGCAGTGCCCGCACTGGCGGAGCGAACACCGGGGAGCTGTTTTTT. The chain joins TRBV20-1 to TRBJ2-2, with no clear D. V lost 6 bases to trimming and J lost 0 bases, with 14 bases between them. This CDR3 comprises 15 residues. CDR1 is DFQATT, CDR2 SNEGSKA, per germline (reference sequence).

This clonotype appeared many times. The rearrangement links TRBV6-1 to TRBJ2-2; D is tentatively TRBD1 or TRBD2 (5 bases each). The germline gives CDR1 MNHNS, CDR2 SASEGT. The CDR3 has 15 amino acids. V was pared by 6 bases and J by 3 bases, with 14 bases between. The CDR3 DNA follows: TGTGCCAGCAGCCCGGGACGGTCTTACACCGGGGAGCTGTTTTTT. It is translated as CASSPGRSYTGELFF.

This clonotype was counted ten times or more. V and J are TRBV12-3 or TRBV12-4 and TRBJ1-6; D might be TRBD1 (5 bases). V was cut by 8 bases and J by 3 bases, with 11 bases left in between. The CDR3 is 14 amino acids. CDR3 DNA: TGTGCCAGCTGCTCGGGGGGCTATAATTCACCCCTCCACTTT. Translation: CASCSGGYNSPLHF.

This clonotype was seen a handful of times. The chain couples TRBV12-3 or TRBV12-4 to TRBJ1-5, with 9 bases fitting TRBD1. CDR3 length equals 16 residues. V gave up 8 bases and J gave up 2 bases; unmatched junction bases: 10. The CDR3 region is CASRENRGQGNQPQHF. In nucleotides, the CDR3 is TGTGCCAGCCGGGAAAACAGGGGGCAGGGCAATCAGCCCCAGCATTTT.